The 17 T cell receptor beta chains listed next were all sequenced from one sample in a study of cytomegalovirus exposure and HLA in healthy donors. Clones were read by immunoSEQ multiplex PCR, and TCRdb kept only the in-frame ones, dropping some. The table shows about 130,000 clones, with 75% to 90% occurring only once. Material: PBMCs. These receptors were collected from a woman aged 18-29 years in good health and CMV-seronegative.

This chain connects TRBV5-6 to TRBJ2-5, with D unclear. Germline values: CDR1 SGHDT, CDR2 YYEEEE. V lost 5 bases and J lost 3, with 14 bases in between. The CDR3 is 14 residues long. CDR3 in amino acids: CASRPDSREETQYF. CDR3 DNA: TGTGCCAGCAGGCCTGACTCGCGAGAAGAGACCCAGTACTTC.

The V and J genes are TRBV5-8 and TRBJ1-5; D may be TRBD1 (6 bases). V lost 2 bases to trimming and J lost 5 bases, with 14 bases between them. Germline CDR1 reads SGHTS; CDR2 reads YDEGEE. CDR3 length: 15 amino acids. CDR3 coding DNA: TGTGCCAGCAGCTTCGAAGGGGGGGGGTATCAGCCCCAGCATTTT. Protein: CASSFEGGGYQPQHF.

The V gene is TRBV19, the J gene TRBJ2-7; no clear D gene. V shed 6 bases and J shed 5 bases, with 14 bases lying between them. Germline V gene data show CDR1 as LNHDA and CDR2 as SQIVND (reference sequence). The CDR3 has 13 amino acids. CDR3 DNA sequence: TGTGCCAGTAGCTTCCGGCCTCGGGACGAGCAGTACTTC. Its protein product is CASSFRPRDEQYF.

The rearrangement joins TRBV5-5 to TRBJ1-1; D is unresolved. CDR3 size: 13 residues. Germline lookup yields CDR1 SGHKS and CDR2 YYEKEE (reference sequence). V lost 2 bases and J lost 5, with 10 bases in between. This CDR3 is CASSFEERTEAFF. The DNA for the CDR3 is TGTGCCAGCAGCTTTGAAGAGAGGACTGAAGCTTTCTTT.

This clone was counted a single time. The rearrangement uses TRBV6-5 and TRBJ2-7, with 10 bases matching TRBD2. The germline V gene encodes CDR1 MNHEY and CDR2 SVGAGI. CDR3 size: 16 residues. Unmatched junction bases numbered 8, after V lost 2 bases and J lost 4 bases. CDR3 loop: CASSYGLAGEGYEQYF. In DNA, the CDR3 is TGTGCCAGCAGTTACGGGCTAGCGGGGGAAGGTTACGAGCAGTACTTC.

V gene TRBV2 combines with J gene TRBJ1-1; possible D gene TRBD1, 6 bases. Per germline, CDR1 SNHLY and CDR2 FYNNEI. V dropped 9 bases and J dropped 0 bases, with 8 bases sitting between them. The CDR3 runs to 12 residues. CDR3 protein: CARGGMNTEAFF. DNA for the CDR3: TGTGCCAGAGGGGGTATGAACACTGAAGCTTTCTTT.

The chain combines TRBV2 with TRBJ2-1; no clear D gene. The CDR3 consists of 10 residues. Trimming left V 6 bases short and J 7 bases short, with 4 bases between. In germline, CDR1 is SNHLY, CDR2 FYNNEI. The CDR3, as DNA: TGTGCCAGCAGACTTAATGAGCAGTTCTTC. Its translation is CASRLNEQFF.

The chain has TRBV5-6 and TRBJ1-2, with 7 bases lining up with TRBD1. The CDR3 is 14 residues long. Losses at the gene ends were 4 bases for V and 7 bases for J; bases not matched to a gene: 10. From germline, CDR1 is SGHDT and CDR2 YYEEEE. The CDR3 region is CASSVLEGASGYTF. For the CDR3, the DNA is TGTGCCAGCAGCGTACTAGAGGGGGCCAGTGGCTACACCTTC.

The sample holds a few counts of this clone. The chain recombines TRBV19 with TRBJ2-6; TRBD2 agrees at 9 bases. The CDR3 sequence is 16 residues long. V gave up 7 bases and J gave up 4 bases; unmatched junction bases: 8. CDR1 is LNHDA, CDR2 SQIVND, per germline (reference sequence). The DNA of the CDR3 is TGTGCCAGTAATATTGGGGGACTAGCCGGGGCCAACGTCCTGACTTTC. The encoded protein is CASNIGGLAGANVLTF.

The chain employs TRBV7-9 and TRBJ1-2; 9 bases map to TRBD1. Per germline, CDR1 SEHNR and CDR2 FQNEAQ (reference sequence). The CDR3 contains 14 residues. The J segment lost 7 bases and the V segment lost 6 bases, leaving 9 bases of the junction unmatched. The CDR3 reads CASSNTGGHTGYTF. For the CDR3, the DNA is TGTGCCAGCAGTAACACAGGGGGCCACACTGGCTACACCTTC.

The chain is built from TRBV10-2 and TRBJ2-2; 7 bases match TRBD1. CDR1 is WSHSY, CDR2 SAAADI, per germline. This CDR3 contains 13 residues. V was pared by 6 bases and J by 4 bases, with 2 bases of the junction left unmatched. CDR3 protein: CASRQGSTGELFF. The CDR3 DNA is TGCGCCAGCAGACAGGGGAGCACCGGGGAGCTGTTTTTT.

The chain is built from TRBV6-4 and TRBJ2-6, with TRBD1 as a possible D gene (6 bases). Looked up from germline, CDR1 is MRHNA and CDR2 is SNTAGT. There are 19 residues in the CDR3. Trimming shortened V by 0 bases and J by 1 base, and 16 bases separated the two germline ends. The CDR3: CASSDSGQGLSSGANVLTF. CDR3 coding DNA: TGTGCCAGCAGTGACTCCGGCCAGGGGTTGTCTTCTGGGGCCAACGTCCTGACTTTC.

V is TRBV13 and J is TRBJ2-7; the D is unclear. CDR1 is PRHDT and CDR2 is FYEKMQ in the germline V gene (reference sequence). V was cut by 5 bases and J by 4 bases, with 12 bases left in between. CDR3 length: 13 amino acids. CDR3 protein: CASSRSAGYEQYF. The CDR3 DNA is TGTGCCAGCAGCAGATCCGCCGGTTACGAGCAGTACTTC.

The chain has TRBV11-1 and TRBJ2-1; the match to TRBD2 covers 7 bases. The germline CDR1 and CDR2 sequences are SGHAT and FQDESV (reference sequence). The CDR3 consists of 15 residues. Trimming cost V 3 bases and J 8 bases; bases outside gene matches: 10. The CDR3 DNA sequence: TGTGCCAGCAGCTTGATGGGGGGGTTTTTGGATGAGCAGTTCTTC. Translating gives CASSLMGGFLDEQFF.

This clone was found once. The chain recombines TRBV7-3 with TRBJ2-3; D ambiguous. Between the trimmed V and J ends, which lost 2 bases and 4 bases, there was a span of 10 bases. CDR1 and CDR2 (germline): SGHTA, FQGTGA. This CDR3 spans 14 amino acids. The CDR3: CASSLERVSDTQYF. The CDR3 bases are TGTGCCAGCAGCTTAGAACGCGTTTCAGATACGCAGTATTTT. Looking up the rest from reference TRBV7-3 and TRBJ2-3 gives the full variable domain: GAGVSQTPSNKVTEKGKYVELRCDPISGHTALYWYRQSLGQGPEFLIYFQGTGAADDSGLPNDRFFAVRPEGSVSTLKIQRTERGDSAVYLCASSLERVSDTQYFGPGTRLTVL.

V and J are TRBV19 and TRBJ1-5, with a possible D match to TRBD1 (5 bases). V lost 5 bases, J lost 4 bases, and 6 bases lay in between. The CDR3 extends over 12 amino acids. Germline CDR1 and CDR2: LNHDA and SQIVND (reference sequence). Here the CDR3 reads CASSQGNQPQHF. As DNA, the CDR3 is TGTGCCAGTAGTCAGGGAAATCAGCCCCAGCATTTT.

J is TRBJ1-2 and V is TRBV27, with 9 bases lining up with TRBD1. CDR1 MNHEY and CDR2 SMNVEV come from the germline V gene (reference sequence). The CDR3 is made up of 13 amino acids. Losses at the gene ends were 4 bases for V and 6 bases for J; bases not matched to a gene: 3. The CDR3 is CASSYRGRNGYTF. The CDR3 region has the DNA TGTGCCAGCAGTTACAGGGGGCGGAATGGCTACACCTTC.